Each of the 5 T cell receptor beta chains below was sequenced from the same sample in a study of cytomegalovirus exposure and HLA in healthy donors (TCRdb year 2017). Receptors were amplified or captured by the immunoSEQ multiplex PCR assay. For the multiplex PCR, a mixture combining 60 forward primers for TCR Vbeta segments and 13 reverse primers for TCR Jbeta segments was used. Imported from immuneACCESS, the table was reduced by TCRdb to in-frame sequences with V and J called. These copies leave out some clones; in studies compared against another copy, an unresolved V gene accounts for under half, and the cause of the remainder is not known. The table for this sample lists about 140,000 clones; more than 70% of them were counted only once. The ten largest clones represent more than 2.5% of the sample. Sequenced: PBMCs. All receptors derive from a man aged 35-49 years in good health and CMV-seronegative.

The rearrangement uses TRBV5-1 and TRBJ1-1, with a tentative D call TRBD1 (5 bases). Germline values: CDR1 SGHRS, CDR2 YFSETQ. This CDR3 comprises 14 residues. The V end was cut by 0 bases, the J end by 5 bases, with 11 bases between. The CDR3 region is CASSLDRSVTEAFF. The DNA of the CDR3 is TGCGCCAGCAGCTTGGACAGGTCCGTTACTGAAGCTTTCTTT.

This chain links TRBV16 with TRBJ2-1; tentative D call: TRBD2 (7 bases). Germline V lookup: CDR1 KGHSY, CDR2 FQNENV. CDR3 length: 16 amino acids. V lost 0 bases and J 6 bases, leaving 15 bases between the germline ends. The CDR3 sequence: CASSQSGGRAVNEQFF. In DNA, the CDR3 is TGTGCCAGCAGCCAATCCGGGGGGCGCGCGGTCAATGAGCAGTTCTTC.

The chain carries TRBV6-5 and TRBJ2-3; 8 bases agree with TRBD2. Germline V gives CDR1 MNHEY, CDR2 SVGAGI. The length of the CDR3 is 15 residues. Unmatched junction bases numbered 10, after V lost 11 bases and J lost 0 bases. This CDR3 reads CAAGGRGASTDTQYF. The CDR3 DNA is TGTGCCGCCGGGGGGCGGGGGGCGAGCACAGATACGCAGTATTTT.

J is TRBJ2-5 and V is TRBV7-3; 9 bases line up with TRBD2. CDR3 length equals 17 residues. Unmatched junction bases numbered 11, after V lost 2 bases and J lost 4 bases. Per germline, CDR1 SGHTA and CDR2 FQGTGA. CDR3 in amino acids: CASSLYPRGGVGETQYF. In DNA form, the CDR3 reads TGTGCCAGCAGCTTATATCCTCGCGGGGGGGTTGGAGAGACCCAGTACTTC.

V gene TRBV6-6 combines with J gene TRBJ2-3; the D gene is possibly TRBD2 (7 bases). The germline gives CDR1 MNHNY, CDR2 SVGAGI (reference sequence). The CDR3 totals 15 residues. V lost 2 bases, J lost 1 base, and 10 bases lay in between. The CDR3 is CASSYGGAGTDTQYF. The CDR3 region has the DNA TGTGCCAGCAGTTACGGGGGGGCGGGCACAGATACGCAGTATTTT.